Sequencing of this TCR beta chain was carried out in a study of shared T cell receptors in the human thymus. Measured with immunoSEQ multiplex PCR; TCRdb has only the in-frame clones, and not every one. The repertoire holds some 720,000 clones, with around nine tenths as singletons. The germline V gene encodes CDR1 KGHSH and CDR2 LQKENI. The length of the CDR3 is 15 residues. V shed 6 bases and J 2 bases; nucleotides not matched to a gene: 9. These records were also assigned to another study, of human thymus T cells. According to that study: Thymus tissue was removed during corrective cardiac surgery. An apparent bias in V and J gene usage was seen in thymic and blood repertoires. Highly overlapping thymic repertoires among unrelated individuals were reported in related research.

This sequence joins TRBV18 and TRBJ1-2; 7 positions match TRBD1. The sample taken for sequencing was thymocytes. The origin of this receptor is a boy younger than two with a congenital heart defect. Here the CDR3 reads CASSVTPQGNYGYTF. The CDR3 DNA follows: TGTGCCAGCTCCGTAACTCCACAGGGGAACTATGGCTACACCTTC.